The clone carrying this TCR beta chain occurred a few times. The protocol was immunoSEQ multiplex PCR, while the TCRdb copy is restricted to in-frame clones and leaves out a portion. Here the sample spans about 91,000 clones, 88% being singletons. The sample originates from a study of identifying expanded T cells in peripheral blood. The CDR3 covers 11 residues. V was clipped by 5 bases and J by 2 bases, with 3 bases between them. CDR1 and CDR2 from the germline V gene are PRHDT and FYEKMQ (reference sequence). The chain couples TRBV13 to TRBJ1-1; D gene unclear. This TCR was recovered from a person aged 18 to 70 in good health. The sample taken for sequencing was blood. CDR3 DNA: TGTGCCAGCAGCCAAAACACTGAAGCTTTCTTT. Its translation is CASSQNTEAFF.